The clone carrying this T cell receptor (beta chain) showed up just a few times. Its antigen is as yet unknown. It was with unique molecular identifiers that the TCRbeta library was prepared. Each CDR3 protein gets one entry after TCRdb re-called the PCR reads with MiXCR. This sample yields approximately 1,000,000 distinct CDR3 sequences, of which 25% to 35% are seen a single time; roughly 31% belongs to the top ten. These data come from a study of T-cell reconstitution after alpha-beta-depleted transplantation in children. Study findings and constraints: Most T-cell counts and diversity one year after the transplant came from T cells that were newly produced.

V was pared by 2 bases and J by 3 bases, with 12 bases of the junction left unmatched. The V gene's germline CDR1 is SEHNR and CDR2 FQNEAQ (reference sequence). The CDR3 length is 17 residues. This material consisted of PBMCs, mostly from graft donor cells, taken 360 days after TCRalphabeta/CD19-depleted stem cell transplant. This chain connects TRBV7-9 to TRBJ2-5, with 7 bases identical to TRBD1. This TCR derives from a boy younger than two who had a stem cell transplant for SCID, so the T cells may come from the graft donor. The CDR3 sequence is CASSLQTFRDRKETQYF. CDR3 DNA sequence: TGTGCCAGCAGCTTACAAACCTTCCGGGACAGAAAAGAGACCCAGTACTTC.